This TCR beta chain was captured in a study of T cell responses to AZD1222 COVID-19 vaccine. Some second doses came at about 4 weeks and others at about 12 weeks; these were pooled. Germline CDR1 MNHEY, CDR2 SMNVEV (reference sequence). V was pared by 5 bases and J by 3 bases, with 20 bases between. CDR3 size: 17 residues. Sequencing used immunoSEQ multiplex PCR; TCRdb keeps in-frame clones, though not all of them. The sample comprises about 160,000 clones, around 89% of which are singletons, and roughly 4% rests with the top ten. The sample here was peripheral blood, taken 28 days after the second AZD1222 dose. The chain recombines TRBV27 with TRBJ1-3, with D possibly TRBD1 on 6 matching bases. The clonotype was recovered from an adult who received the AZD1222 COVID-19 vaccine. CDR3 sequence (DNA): TGTGCCAGCAGTCAATACAAGACAATGACAGGTGGAAACACCATATATTTT. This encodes CASSQYKTMTGGNTIYF.